One sample yielded the 26 T cell receptor beta chains listed below, sequenced in a study of shared clonotypes between healthy human individuals. Naive CD8 cells, CD45RO-negative and positively selected for CCR7, excluded terminally differentiated effector memory CD45RA+ cells. Assay used: immunoSEQ multiplex PCR; TCRdb lists only in-frame clones, some missing. The sample lists 800,000 or so clones; about 96% were seen once. Sample: naive CD8+ T cells sorted from blood. All receptors come from a man aged 25 to 40 in good health.

This chain joins TRBV5-1 and TRBJ2-1, with a possible D match to TRBD2 (6 bases). The CDR3 covers 15 residues. Germline V CDR1 and CDR2: SGHRS, YFSETQ. V was shortened by 3 bases and J by 5 bases, with 15 bases between the two germline ends. As DNA, the CDR3 is TGCGCCAGCAGCTCTCTAGCGTTCGGAGACAATGAGCAGTTCTTC. The encoded protein is CASSSLAFGDNEQFF.

This chain uses TRBV28 with TRBJ2-7; TRBD2 matches at 10 bases. CDR1 is MDHEN and CDR2 is SYDVKM in the germline V gene. This CDR3 spans 15 amino acids. With 6 bases clipped from V and 4 bases from J, the junction kept 9 bases outside the gene matches. CDR3: CASRPPGLALYEQYF. The CDR3 bases are TGTGCCAGCAGACCGCCGGGACTAGCGTTATACGAGCAGTACTTC.

This sequence joins TRBV21-1 and TRBJ2-6; TRBD1, as called in the table, went unchecked against the DNA. TRBV21-1 is flagged as a pseudogene. This CDR3 is built from 16 residues. DNA of the CDR3: TGTGCCAGCAGCAAAGTCCAGGTCTCTGGGGCCAACGTCCTGACTTTC. This sequence encodes CASSKVQVSGANVLTF.

V usage is TRBV18 and J usage is TRBJ2-7; 8 positions agree with TRBD2. The trim removed 3 bases at V and 4 bases at J, leaving 5 bases unmatched. Germline lookup yields CDR1 KGHSH and CDR2 LQKENI. CDR3 size: 14 residues. The DNA for the CDR3 is TGTGCCAGCTCACCGCGGTCGGGGGGGTACGAGCAGTACTTC. It codes for CASSPRSGGYEQYF. Together with reference TRBV18 and TRBJ2-7, the CDR3 gives the full variable domain: NAGVMQNPRHLVRRRGQEARLRCSPMKGHSHVYWYRQLPEEGLKFMVYLQKENIIDESGMPKERFSAEFPKEGPSILRIQQVVRGDSAAYFCASSPRSGGYEQYFGPGTRLTVT.

This sequence joins TRBV7-9 and TRBJ2-1, with 7 bases fitting TRBD1. CDR1 is SEHNR, CDR2 FQNEAQ, per germline (reference sequence). V shed 5 bases and J 9 bases; nucleotides not matched to a gene: 4. CDR3 length: 12 residues. The CDR3 sequence: CASSEGAGEQFF. DNA of the CDR3: TGTGCCAGCAGCGAGGGGGCAGGTGAGCAGTTCTTC.

The gene calls are TRBV27 and TRBJ1-4, with 8 bases lining up with TRBD1. Germline CDR1 and CDR2: MNHEY and SMNVEV (reference sequence). The CDR3 is 17 residues long. V trimming: 4 bases; J trimming: 4 bases; junction bases outside the gene matches: 11. CDR3 residues: CASSSILGQADNEKLFF. CDR3 DNA: TGTGCCAGCAGTTCCATTCTGGGACAGGCCGATAATGAAAAACTGTTTTTT.

This chain links TRBV6-5 with TRBJ2-7; tentative D call: TRBD1 (6 bases). V was pared by 6 bases and J by 4 bases, with 16 bases between. The CDR3 loop spans 14 amino acids. Germline-derived CDR1 and CDR2 are MNHEY and SVGAGI. The CDR3 nucleotides are TGTGCCAGCAGGCAAACTCAGGGGCGTTACGAGCAGTACTTC. Translation gives CASRQTQGRYEQYF.

V usage is TRBV6-1 and J usage is TRBJ2-3; maybe TRBD1 (6 bases). Trimming took off 5 bases at V and 6 bases at J, with 18 bases between the two ends. Per the germline V gene, CDR1 is MNHNS and CDR2 is SASEGT. There are 15 residues in the CDR3. CDR3 coding DNA: TGTGCCAGCAGTCAACAGGGTATCGGGCATGATACGCAGTATTTT. It yields the protein CASSQQGIGHDTQYF.

The chain has TRBV30 and TRBJ2-7; a weak D match, TRBD1 (6 bases). Germline CDR1 is GTSNPN and CDR2 is SVGIG (reference sequence). There are 17 residues in the CDR3. V dropped 4 bases and J dropped 5 bases, with 27 bases sitting between them. CDR3 nucleotide sequence: TGTGCCTGGATCCCCTGGGCACGAGACAGGATCTTCCACGAGCAGTACTTC. This translates into CAWIPWARDRIFHEQYF. Combining the CDR3 with reference TRBV30 and TRBJ2-7 gives the whole variable domain SQTIHQWPATLVQPVGSPLSLECTVEGTSNPNLYWYRQAAGRGLQLLFYSVGIGQISSEVPQNLSASRPQDRQFILSSKKLLLSDSGFYLCAWIPWARDRIFHEQYFGPGTRLTVT.

Remarks on this clone: At one end, the junction sequence differs from germline, possibly due to a read error. The chain uses TRBV7-7 and TRBJ2-5; D unclear. The CDR3 consists of 14 residues. The germline V gene has CDR1 SSHAT and CDR2 FNYEAQ (reference sequence). For the CDR3, the DNA is TGTGCTAGCAGCTTATACAACCACCAAGAGACCCAGTACTTC. This codes for CASSLYNHQETQYF.

V gene TRBV7-9 combines with J gene TRBJ2-1; 8 bases map to TRBD2. V was pared by 5 bases and J by 6 bases, with 12 bases of the junction left unmatched. The CDR3 is 16 residues long. Germline values: CDR1 SEHNR, CDR2 FQNEAQ (reference sequence). CDR3 nucleotides: TGTGCCAGCAGCCCCGTAGCGGGACCCCGAAGCAATGAGCAGTTCTTC. Encoded protein: CASSPVAGPRSNEQFF.

The chain employs TRBV30 and TRBJ2-4; D is unclear. The CDR3 is made up of 15 amino acids. Germline lookup yields CDR1 GTSNPN and CDR2 SVGIG (reference sequence). With 1 base removed from V and 0 bases from J, the gap between germline ends came to 10 bases. In DNA, the CDR3 is TGTGCCTGGAGTGGGCAGGAACTAGCCAAAAACATTCAGTACTTC. This codes for CAWSGQELAKNIQYF.

The chain carries TRBV7-8 and TRBJ2-7; D remains unclear. V was shortened by 2 bases and J by 0 bases, with 11 bases between the two germline ends. The CDR3 runs 15 residues. Germline lookup yields CDR1 SGHVS and CDR2 FQNEAQ. CDR3: CASSLFTSSSYEQYF. CDR3 nucleotide sequence: TGTGCCAGCAGCTTATTTACGAGCTCCTCCTACGAGCAGTACTTC.

V gene TRBV7-9 combines with J gene TRBJ1-1, with D unclear. Trimming took off 3 bases at V and 4 bases at J, with 12 bases between the two ends. Germline V gene lookup returns CDR1 SEHNR and CDR2 FQNEAQ (reference sequence). The CDR3 runs 14 residues. This CDR3 is CASSFEGSGTEAFF. CDR3 DNA sequence: TGTGCCAGCAGCTTTGAGGGATCGGGCACTGAAGCTTTCTTT.

V usage is TRBV6-1 and J usage is TRBJ2-1; TRBD2 is a possible D gene (6 bases). V lost 1 base to trimming and J lost 8 bases, with 12 bases between them. The CDR3 consists of 14 residues. CDR1 MNHNS and CDR2 SASEGT come from the germline V gene. The CDR3 loop is CASSEEEASDEQFF. In nucleotides, the CDR3 is TGTGCCAGCAGTGAAGAGGAGGCTAGCGATGAGCAGTTCTTC.

J is TRBJ2-7 and V is TRBV5-5; 8 bases are shared with TRBD2. Per the germline V gene, CDR1 is SGHKS and CDR2 is YYEKEE (reference sequence). The CDR3 is 15 amino acids. Losses at the gene ends were 0 bases for V and 4 bases for J; bases not matched to a gene: 6. The DNA for the CDR3 is TGTGCCAGCAGCTTGGTCAGCGGGAGTTGGTACGAGCAGTACTTC. Translating gives CASSLVSGSWYEQYF.

The rearrangement links TRBV7-8 to TRBJ1-1; 9 bases align to TRBD1. The CDR3 totals 15 residues. Per the germline V gene, CDR1 is SGHVS and CDR2 is FQNEAQ. The V segment lost 5 bases and the J segment 7 bases; nucleotides outside the gene matches: 11. In DNA, the CDR3 is TGTGCCAGCAGCCCAGGGACAGGGAAGATCGGTGAAGCTTTCTTT. This translates into CASSPGTGKIGEAFF.

The chain is built from TRBV5-1 and TRBJ2-7, with D hard to call. The J call may be in error: the DNA end matches TRBJ2-1 better. The germline V gene has CDR1 SGHRS and CDR2 YFSETQ. The length of the CDR3 is 12 residues. Written as DNA, the CDR3 is TGCGCCAGCAGCTTGGCCCCCAATGAGCAGTTCTTC. Translation gives CASSLAPNEQFF.

The CDR3 coding sequence is TGTGCCAGCAGCCCTGGTACAGGGGGCGCTGGGGCCAACGTCCTGACTTTC. Protein product: CASSPGTGGAGANVLTF. The rearrangement uses TRBV9 and TRBJ2-6; 9 bases are a match to TRBD1. With 4 bases clipped from V and 2 bases from J, the junction kept 7 bases outside the gene matches. The CDR3 is 17 residues long. Germline lookup yields CDR1 SGDLS and CDR2 YYNGEE.

This chain uses TRBV9 with TRBJ2-5, with D uncertain. Germline V lookup: CDR1 SGDLS, CDR2 YYNGEE. The CDR3 has 15 amino acids. V was pared by 4 bases and J by 1 base, with 14 bases between. The CDR3 DNA follows: TGTGCCAGCAGCCAGTATGCCATTCTCCAAGAGACCCAGTACTTC. It specifies CASSQYAILQETQYF.

The V gene is TRBV30, the J gene TRBJ1-4; 10 nucleotides match TRBD1. Germline V gene lookup returns CDR1 GTSNPN and CDR2 SVGIG (reference sequence). The V segment lost 5 bases and the J segment 7 bases; nucleotides outside the gene matches: 1. The CDR3 length is 12 residues. CDR3 residues: CAWGTGVEKLFF. The DNA for the CDR3 is TGTGCCTGGGGGACAGGGGTTGAAAAACTGTTTTTT.

This sequence joins TRBV29-1 and TRBJ2-1; maybe TRBD2 (6 bases). Trimming stripped 0 bases from V and 8 bases from J, with 14 bases between. This CDR3 region has 14 residues. Germline CDR1 reads SQVTM; CDR2 reads ANQGSEA. The CDR3 DNA reads TGCAGCGTTGAAGAGGGCGTGGAGGGGTATGAGCAGTTCTTC. Translated: CSVEEGVEGYEQFF.

This clone was seen just once. Additional DNA sequences in this sample encode the identical CDR3. This chain connects TRBV6-5 to TRBJ2-1; TRBD2 matches 7 bases. This CDR3 contains 14 residues. V lost 3 bases, J lost 3 bases, and 2 bases stayed unmatched. Germline V gene lookup returns CDR1 MNHEY and CDR2 SVGAGI. The CDR3 nucleotides read TGTGCCAGCAGTTATGGGGGGGACTACAATGAGCAGTTCTTC. It yields the protein CASSYGGDYNEQFF.

The chain is built from TRBV27 and TRBJ2-1; D gene uncertain. The CDR3 runs to 12 residues. Germline lookup yields CDR1 MNHEY and CDR2 SMNVEV (reference sequence). The ends were cut back, 5 bases at V and 9 bases at J, with 11 bases in the middle. CDR3 in amino acids: CASSVPAGEQFF. CDR3 nucleotides: TGTGCCAGCAGTGTACCGGCTGGTGAGCAGTTCTTC.

The chain links TRBV27 to TRBJ1-1; D is unresolved. The CDR3 is made up of 14 amino acids. The V gene lost 3 bases and the J gene lost 3 bases, with 11 bases spanning the gap. Germline V lookup: CDR1 MNHEY, CDR2 SMNVEV (reference sequence). CDR3 sequence reads: CASSLSGPYTEAFF. For the CDR3, the DNA is TGTGCCAGCAGTTTGTCCGGCCCATACACTGAAGCTTTCTTT.

The DNA for the CDR3 is TGTGCCAGCAGAACCGGCCCAGCCTTGAACGAGCAGTACTTC. This gives the protein CASRTGPALNEQYF. This chain uses TRBV27 with TRBJ2-7; D remains unclear. CDR3 length: 14 residues. V lost 6 bases and J 5 bases, leaving 17 bases between the germline ends. Germline loops: CDR1 MNHEY, CDR2 SMNVEV (reference sequence).